This T cell receptor beta chain was profiled in a study of shared clonotypes between healthy human individuals. This clone was observed a single time. The CDR3 contains 13 residues. Germline values: CDR1 MNHNS, CDR2 SASEGT. V lost 1 base to trimming and J lost 8 bases, with 8 bases between them. The data were produced by immunoSEQ multiplex PCR, yet TCRdb's version contains in-frame clones alone and is incomplete. The table lists millions of clones, approximately 92% of them singletons. Sequencing was carried out using naive CD4+ T cells sorted from blood. Subset in this sample: CD45RA+ positively selected. V gene TRBV6-1 combines with J gene TRBJ1-4, with D possibly matching TRBD1 (6 bases). This TCR came from a man aged 18 to 29 in good health. The CDR3 bases are TGTGCCAGCAGTGAAGTAAGGGGGGAAAAACTGTTTTTT. It encodes CASSEVRGEKLFF.